This is a list of T cell receptor beta chains from one sample in a study of blood T cells in healthy people across ages. TCRdb re-called the 5' RACE reads through MiXCR, storing one row per CDR3 protein. The data contain some 930,000 distinct CDR3 sequences, about 27% of them seen just once; the ten biggest clones take up roughly a tenth. This sample also appeared in a second study, on T cells of mothers and their children.

The sample was blood. Receptor source: a woman in her 40s in good health. The CDR3 runs from the conserved cysteine through the conserved F or W. The order of the fields is clone size, J gene, D gene, V gene, CDR3 protein, CDR3 DNA. The D gene is left open where the match is weak. The size of a clone is reported for some rows only, either as once, few or many, or as a class for expanded clones.

clone_size: many; j_call: TRBJ2-1; d_call: TRBD1; v_call: TRBV7-8; cdr3_aa: CASSLDRGLYNEQFF; cdr3_nt: TGTGCCAGCAGCTTAGACAGGGGGCTTTACAATGAGCAGTTCTTC
clone_size: many; j_call: TRBJ1-2; d_call: .; v_call: TRBV20-1; cdr3_aa: CSAPDGLLSYGYTF; cdr3_nt: TGCAGTGCCCCAGACGGACTGCTTAGCTATGGCTACACCTTC
clone_size: .; j_call: TRBJ1-4; d_call: .; v_call: TRBV5-1; cdr3_aa: CASSLSGWKLFF; cdr3_nt: TGCGCCAGCAGCTTGTCAGGATGGAAACTGTTTTTT
clone_size: .; j_call: TRBJ2-5; d_call: .; v_call: TRBV7-2; cdr3_aa: CASSHTQGGKTQYF; cdr3_nt: TGTGCCAGCAGTCACACGCAGGGGGGAAAGACCCAGTACTTC
clone_size: few; j_call: TRBJ2-5; d_call: TRBD2; v_call: TRBV7-2; cdr3_aa: CASRATGLSGEKTQYF; cdr3_nt: TGTGCCAGCAGGGCGACTGGGTTGAGCGGGGAAAAGACCCAGTACTTC
clone_size: few; j_call: TRBJ2-5; d_call: TRBD2; v_call: TRBV5-1; cdr3_aa: CASSSGGEQETQYF; cdr3_nt: TGCGCCAGCTCGAGCGGGGGTGAACAAGAGACCCAGTACTTC
clone_size: .; j_call: TRBJ1-4; d_call: TRBD1; v_call: TRBV28; cdr3_aa: CASRTVRGLTNEKLFF; cdr3_nt: TGTGCCAGCAGGACGGTTAGGGGGCTGACTAATGAAAAACTGTTTTTT
clone_size: .; j_call: TRBJ1-1; d_call: TRBD1; v_call: TRBV10-3; cdr3_aa: CAIRGTATNTEAFF; cdr3_nt: TGTGCCATCAGGGGGACAGCCACGAACACTGAAGCTTTCTTT
clone_size: .; j_call: TRBJ2-2; d_call: TRBD1; v_call: TRBV6-5; cdr3_aa: CASSRDRVLTGELFF; cdr3_nt: TGTGCCAGCAGCCGGGACAGGGTTCTCACCGGGGAGCTGTTTTTT
clone_size: .; j_call: TRBJ1-2; d_call: TRBD1; v_call: TRBV27; cdr3_aa: CASSILAGGASTGYTF; cdr3_nt: TGTGCCAGCAGTATACTAGCAGGGGGCGCTTCTACTGGCTACACCTTC
clone_size: .; j_call: TRBJ2-5; d_call: TRBD2; v_call: TRBV7-8; cdr3_aa: CASSLAAGGPGETQYF; cdr3_nt: TGTGCCAGCAGCTTAGCAGCGGGAGGGCCGGGAGAGACCCAGTACTTC
clone_size: .; j_call: TRBJ1-2; d_call: TRBD1; v_call: TRBV5-1; cdr3_aa: CASSHKGQIYGYTF; cdr3_nt: TGCGCCAGCAGCCATAAGGGACAGATCTATGGCTACACCTTC
clone_size: many; j_call: TRBJ2-1; d_call: .; v_call: TRBV12-3/TRBV12-4; cdr3_aa: CASSWGPFSYNEQFF; cdr3_nt: TGTGCCAGCAGTTGGGGCCCATTCTCCTACAATGAGCAGTTCTTC
clone_size: few; j_call: TRBJ2-7; d_call: .; v_call: TRBV27; cdr3_aa: CASCITGIGPYEQYF; cdr3_nt: TGTGCCAGCTGCATAACAGGGATTGGACCCTACGAGCAGTACTTC
clone_size: many; j_call: TRBJ2-7; d_call: .; v_call: TRBV28; cdr3_aa: CASSLDRNEQYF; cdr3_nt: TGTGCCAGCAGTCTCGACAGGAACGAGCAGTACTTC
clone_size: .; j_call: TRBJ2-4; d_call: TRBD2; v_call: TRBV12-3/TRBV12-4; cdr3_aa: CASSPDGTSTNIQYF; cdr3_nt: TGTGCCAGCAGTCCCGACGGGACTAGTACAAACATTCAGTACTTC
clone_size: .; j_call: TRBJ2-3; d_call: .; v_call: TRBV11-2; cdr3_aa: CASSFNSGASTDTQYF; cdr3_nt: TGTGCCAGCAGCTTTAATAGCGGAGCATCCACAGATACGCAGTATTTT
clone_size: few; j_call: TRBJ2-3; d_call: .; v_call: TRBV30; cdr3_aa: CAWSLQRDTQYF; cdr3_nt: TGTGCCTGGAGTCTTCAAAGGGATACGCAGTATTTT
clone_size: many; j_call: TRBJ2-5; d_call: TRBD2; v_call: TRBV4-1; cdr3_aa: CASSQALSRSGGGETQYF; cdr3_nt: TGCGCCAGCAGCCAAGCCCTTTCCCGTAGCGGGGGAGGGGAGACCCAGTACTTC
clone_size: few; j_call: TRBJ2-7; d_call: .; v_call: TRBV20-1; cdr3_aa: CSANPSTSYEQYF; cdr3_nt: TGCAGTGCCAACCCGTCTACTTCATACGAGCAGTACTTC
clone_size: .; j_call: TRBJ2-5; d_call: TRBD2; v_call: TRBV29-1; cdr3_aa: CSVEDGLAGGFGETQYF; cdr3_nt: TGCAGCGTTGAAGACGGGCTAGCGGGAGGGTTTGGAGAGACCCAGTACTTC
clone_size: many; j_call: TRBJ2-1; d_call: TRBD1; v_call: TRBV6-4; cdr3_aa: CASSANRGNEQFF; cdr3_nt: TGTGCCAGCAGTGCTAACAGGGGAAATGAGCAGTTCTTC
clone_size: few; j_call: TRBJ2-1; d_call: TRBD2; v_call: TRBV5-1; cdr3_aa: CASSLAGLAGGIEQFF; cdr3_nt: TGCGCCAGCAGCTTGGCCGGGCTAGCGGGGGGCATTGAGCAGTTCTTC
clone_size: .; j_call: TRBJ1-1; d_call: .; v_call: TRBV19; cdr3_aa: CASSIVQTLAGEAFF; cdr3_nt: TGTGCCAGTAGTATAGTACAGACTCTTGCGGGTGAAGCTTTCTTT
clone_size: many; j_call: TRBJ1-2; d_call: .; v_call: TRBV20-1; cdr3_aa: CSALPVGRGVGYTF; cdr3_nt: TGCAGTGCCCTTCCGGTCGGCAGAGGGGTAGGCTACACCTTC
clone_size: .; j_call: TRBJ2-1; d_call: .; v_call: TRBV19; cdr3_aa: CASSMTGLYNEQFF; cdr3_nt: TGTGCCAGTAGTATGACGGGACTCTACAATGAGCAGTTCTTC
clone_size: few; j_call: TRBJ2-7; d_call: .; v_call: TRBV3-1; cdr3_aa: CASSQDGATSYEQYF; cdr3_nt: TGTGCCAGCAGCCAAGATGGAGCTACCTCCTACGAGCAGTACTTC
clone_size: once; j_call: TRBJ1-2; d_call: .; v_call: TRBV3-1; cdr3_aa: CAGSQDTAGLSGYTF; cdr3_nt: TGTGCCGGCAGCCAAGATACGGCAGGGCTCTCTGGCTACACCTTC
clone_size: few; j_call: TRBJ2-3; d_call: .; v_call: TRBV6-6; cdr3_aa: CASNQDFPPGTDTQYF; cdr3_nt: TGTGCCAGCAACCAGGACTTCCCCCCGGGAACAGATACGCAGTATTTT